A single sample is the source of the 11 T cell receptor beta chains below, sequenced in a study of cytomegalovirus exposure and HLA in healthy donors. The primer mix had 60 Vbeta and 13 Jbeta primers. The repertoire was sequenced with immunoSEQ multiplex PCR; TCRdb's copy has only in-frame clones and lacks some. The repertoire holds about 35,000 clones, with about 80% as singletons. The material sequenced was PBMCs. These receptor sequences come from a male donor in good health and CMV-seronegative.

This clone showed up just once. The gene calls are TRBV18 and TRBJ1-2, with 9 bases aligning to TRBD1. V gave up 3 bases and J gave up 7 bases; unmatched junction bases: 3. Germline CDR1 KGHSH, CDR2 LQKENI. The length of the CDR3 is 13 residues. CDR3 nucleotide sequence: TGTGCCAGCTCACCTGACAGGGGGGCTGGCTACACCTTC. It translates to CASSPDRGAGYTF. Combining the CDR3 with reference TRBV18 and TRBJ1-2 gives the whole variable domain NAGVMQNPRHLVRRRGQEARLRCSPMKGHSHVYWYRQLPEEGLKFMVYLQKENIIDESGMPKERFSAEFPKEGPSILRIQQVVRGDSAAYFCASSPDRGAGYTFGSGTRLTVV.

The V call is TRBV7-6, the J call TRBJ2-2; D may be TRBD1 (6 bases). The germline V gene has CDR1 SGHVS and CDR2 FNYEAQ. V gave up 4 bases and J gave up 5 bases, with 11 bases separating them. The CDR3 extends over 14 amino acids. In nucleotides, the CDR3 is TGTGCCAGCAGCTGGACAGCCGGGACCGGGGAGCTGTTTTTT. Translated, it gives CASSWTAGTGELFF.

The chain links TRBV2 to TRBJ1-5; TRBD1 might be the D (6 bases). Between the trimmed V and J ends, which lost 8 bases and 2 bases, there was a span of 16 bases. The germline CDR1 and CDR2 sequences are SNHLY and FYNNEI. CDR3 length: 15 residues. The CDR3 spells CASLQGRWGNQPQHF. The CDR3 region has the DNA TGTGCCAGCTTGCAGGGGCGATGGGGCAATCAGCCCCAGCATTTT.

The V and J genes are TRBV4-2 and TRBJ2-3; 10 bases are shared with TRBD2. The J segment lost 2 bases and the V segment lost 6 bases, leaving 5 bases of the junction unmatched. This CDR3 has 15 amino acids. The germline V gene has CDR1 LGHNA and CDR2 YNFKEQ. CDR3: CASSPSGGATDTQYF. The CDR3 DNA sequence: TGTGCCAGCAGTCCGAGCGGGGGGGCCACAGATACGCAGTATTTT.

This chain links TRBV29-1 with TRBJ2-1, with 8 positions matching TRBD1. The CDR3 has 13 residues. Germline trimming cut 6 bases from V and 7 bases from J; bases unmatched to any gene: 8. The germline gives CDR1 SQVTM, CDR2 ANQGSEA. CDR3 sequence: CSVSGGSVNEQFF. The DNA of the CDR3 is TGCAGCGTGTCAGGGGGCAGTGTGAATGAGCAGTTCTTC.

The V gene is TRBV29-1, the J gene TRBJ1-1; no clear D gene. Germline V gene sequence: CDR1 SQVTM, CDR2 ANQGSEA. The V gene lost 4 bases and the J gene lost 3 bases, with 18 bases spanning the gap. The CDR3 spans 15 residues. CDR3 nucleotides: TGCAGCGTTGCCCGCTGGATGCGGCGGGACACTGAAGCTTTCTTT. This encodes CSVARWMRRDTEAFF.

This sequence joins TRBV6-1 and TRBJ1-5; TRBD1 matches at 8 bases. Germline trimming cut 4 bases from V and 7 bases from J; bases unmatched to any gene: 6. CDR3 length: 14 residues. Germline loops: CDR1 MNHNS, CDR2 SASEGT. The CDR3 sequence: CASSVQGAQQPQHF. CDR3 nucleotide sequence: TGTGCCAGCAGTGTTCAGGGGGCCCAGCAGCCCCAGCATTTT.

V and J are TRBV19 and TRBJ2-1; TRBD1 agrees at 9 bases. The trim removed 4 bases at V and 5 bases at J, leaving 12 bases unmatched. The germline CDR1 and CDR2 sequences are LNHDA and SQIVND (reference sequence). The CDR3 loop spans 17 amino acids. CDR3 DNA: TGTGCCAGTAGTACACTCAAACAGGGGGCGTTGGACAATGAGCAGTTCTTC. It encodes CASSTLKQGALDNEQFF. The full variable domain, its missing parts supplied by reference TRBV19 and TRBJ2-1, is DGGITQSPKYLFRKEGQNVTLSCEQNLNHDAMYWYRQDPGQGLRLIYYSQIVNDFQKGDIAEGYSVSREKKESFPLTVTSAQKNPTAFYLCASSTLKQGALDNEQFFGPGTRLTVL.

CDR3 bases: TGTGCCAGCAGCCCCGGCCTAGTTAGCTCTGGGGCCAACGTCCTGACTTTC. Residues: CASSPGLVSSGANVLTF. The chain couples TRBV7-3 to TRBJ2-6; D remains ambiguous. Germline values: CDR1 SGHTA, CDR2 FQGTGA. The CDR3 totals 17 residues. Between the trimmed V and J ends, which lost 5 bases and 0 bases, there was a span of 14 bases.

The chain recombines TRBV5-1 with TRBJ1-1; TRBD1 agrees at 11 bases. The V gene's germline CDR1 is SGHRS and CDR2 YFSETQ. The CDR3 length is 15 residues. The V segment lost 0 bases and the J segment 8 bases; nucleotides outside the gene matches: 6. CDR3 sequence: CASSLAGQGALEAFF. CDR3 nucleotides: TGCGCCAGCAGCTTGGCCGGACAGGGGGCCTTAGAAGCTTTCTTT.

This chain connects TRBV30 to TRBJ2-5; D ambiguous. The J call may not be correct, given that the DNA end is closer to TRBJ2-7. Per the germline V gene, CDR1 is GTSNPN and CDR2 is SVGIG (reference sequence). CDR3 length equals 11 residues. In DNA, the CDR3 is TGTGCCTGGAGTAAAGCCTACGAGCAGTACTTC. Translating it yields CAWSKAYEQYF.